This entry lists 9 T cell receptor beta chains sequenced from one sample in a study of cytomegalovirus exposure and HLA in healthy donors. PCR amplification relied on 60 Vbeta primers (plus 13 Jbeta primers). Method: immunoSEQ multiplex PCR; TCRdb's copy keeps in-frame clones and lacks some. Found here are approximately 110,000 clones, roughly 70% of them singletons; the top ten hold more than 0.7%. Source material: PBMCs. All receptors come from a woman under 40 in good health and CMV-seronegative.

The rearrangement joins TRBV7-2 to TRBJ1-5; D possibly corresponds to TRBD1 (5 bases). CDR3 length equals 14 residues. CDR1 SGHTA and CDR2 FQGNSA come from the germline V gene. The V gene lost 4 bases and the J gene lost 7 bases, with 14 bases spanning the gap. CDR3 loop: CASSSRVVGQPQHF. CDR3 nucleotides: TGTGCCAGCAGCTCCAGGGTGGTAGGACAGCCCCAGCATTTT.

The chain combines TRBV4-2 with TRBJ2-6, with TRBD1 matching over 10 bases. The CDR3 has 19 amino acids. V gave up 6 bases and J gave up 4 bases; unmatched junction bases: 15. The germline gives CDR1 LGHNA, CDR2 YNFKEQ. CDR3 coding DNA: TGTGCCAGCAGTTTCCTAGGAGGGGACAGGGGAAGAGGGGCCAACGTCCTGACTTTC. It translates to CASSFLGGDRGRGANVLTF.

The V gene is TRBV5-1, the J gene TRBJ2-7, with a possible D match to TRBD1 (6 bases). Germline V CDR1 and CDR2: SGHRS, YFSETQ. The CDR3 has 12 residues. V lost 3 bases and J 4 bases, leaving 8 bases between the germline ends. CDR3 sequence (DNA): TGCGCCAGCAGCTCGCAGGGGTACGAGCAGTACTTC. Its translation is CASSSQGYEQYF.

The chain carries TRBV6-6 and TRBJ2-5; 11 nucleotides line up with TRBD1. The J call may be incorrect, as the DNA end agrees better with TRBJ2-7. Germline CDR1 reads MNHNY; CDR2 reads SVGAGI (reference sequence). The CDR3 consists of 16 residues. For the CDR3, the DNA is TGTGCCAGCAGTTACACTGGGACAGGGGGCTCCTACGAGCAGTACTTC. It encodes CASSYTGTGGSYEQYF.

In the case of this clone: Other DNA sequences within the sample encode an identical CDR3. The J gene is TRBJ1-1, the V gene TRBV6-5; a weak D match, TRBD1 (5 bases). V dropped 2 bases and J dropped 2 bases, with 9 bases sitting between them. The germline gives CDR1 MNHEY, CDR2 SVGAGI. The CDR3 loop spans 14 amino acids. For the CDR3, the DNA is TGTGCCAGCAGTTACGGCAGGGAAAACACTGAAGCTTTCTTT. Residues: CASSYGRENTEAFF.

DNA for the CDR3: TGTGCCAGCAGCCAACTCATTGGCAGGGGGAACACTGAAGCTTTCTTT. Its protein is CASSQLIGRGNTEAFF. This chain connects TRBV14 to TRBJ1-1, with a tentative D call TRBD1 (6 bases). Per the germline V gene, CDR1 is SGHDN and CDR2 is FVKESK. V was shortened by 2 bases and J by 1 base, with 14 bases between the two germline ends. The CDR3 sequence is 16 residues long.

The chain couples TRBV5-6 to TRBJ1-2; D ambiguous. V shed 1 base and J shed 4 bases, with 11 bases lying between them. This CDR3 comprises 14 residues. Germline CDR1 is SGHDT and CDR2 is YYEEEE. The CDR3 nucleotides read TGTGCCAGCAGCTTGAACAGCTTAACCTATGGCTACACCTTC. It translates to CASSLNSLTYGYTF.

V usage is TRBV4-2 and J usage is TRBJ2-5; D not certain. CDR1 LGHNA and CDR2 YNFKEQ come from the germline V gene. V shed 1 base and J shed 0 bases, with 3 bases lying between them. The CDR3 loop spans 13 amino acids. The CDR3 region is CASSQGDQETQYF. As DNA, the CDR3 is TGTGCCAGCAGCCAAGGCGACCAAGAGACCCAGTACTTC.

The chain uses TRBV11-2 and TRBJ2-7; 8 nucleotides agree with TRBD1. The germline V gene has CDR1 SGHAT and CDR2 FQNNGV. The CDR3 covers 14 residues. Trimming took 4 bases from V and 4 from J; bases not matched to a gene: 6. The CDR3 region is CASSWAGGSYEQYF. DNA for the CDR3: TGTGCCAGCAGCTGGGCAGGGGGCTCTTACGAGCAGTACTTC.